The 32 T cell receptor beta chains below all came from one sample that was sequenced in a study of CD8+CD57+ T cells in acquired aplastic anemia. Template material for TCR beta VDJ and CDR3 profiling consisted of genomic DNA. TCRdb fed the reads into MiXCR, producing one record per CDR3 protein. The sample gives under 350,000 distinct CDR3 sequences, 45% to 65% of which show up once; under 8.5% is in the top ten. Sequenced input: sorted CD4+, CD8+, or CD8+CD57+ T cells (not recorded which) from PBMCs. These receptors were collected from a human donor with severe aplastic anemia or a healthy control (not recorded which).

This clonotype was seen a few times. V is TRBV12-3 or TRBV12-4 and J is TRBJ2-3; D may be TRBD2 (5 bases). V lost 3 bases and J lost 0, with 7 bases in between. CDR3 length: 14 residues. CDR3 residues: CASSFTGSTDTQYF. As DNA, the CDR3 is TGTGCCAGCAGTTTTACGGGAAGCACAGATACGCAGTATTTT.

This clonotype was seen ten or more times. The rearrangement joins TRBV7-2 to TRBJ1-2, with unresolved D. CDR1 and CDR2 (germline): SGHTA, FQGNSA. The CDR3 length is 13 residues. Trimming stripped 6 bases from V and 0 bases from J, with 8 bases between. CDR3 region: CASRSTTNYGYTF. CDR3 nucleotide sequence: TGTGCCAGCAGGTCTACAACTAACTATGGCTACACCTTC.

The gene calls are TRBV7-9 and TRBJ2-7; TRBD1 matches at 7 bases. The germline gives CDR1 SEHNR, CDR2 FQNEAQ (reference sequence). The CDR3 is 13 residues long. Trimming cost V 4 bases and J 6 bases; bases outside gene matches: 6. Here the CDR3 reads CASSSPRGREQYF. The CDR3 nucleotides are TGTGCCAGCAGCTCGCCTAGGGGGCGCGAGCAGTACTTC.

The J gene is TRBJ1-1, the V gene TRBV20-1, with D tentatively TRBD1 (6 bases). CDR3 length: 14 residues. V lost 5 bases to trimming and J lost 6 bases, with 19 bases between them. Germline assignment: CDR1 DFQATT and CDR2 SNEGSKA (reference sequence). CDR3 sequence: CSARPPRGLAEAFF. As DNA, the CDR3 is TGCAGTGCTCGCCCTCCCAGGGGACTCGCTGAAGCTTTCTTT.

This clonotype was seen a single time. This sequence joins TRBV19 and TRBJ2-2, with TRBD2 matching 11 bases. The germline V gene has CDR1 LNHDA and CDR2 SQIVND (reference sequence). J was trimmed by 7 bases and V by 3 bases; bases with no gene match: 4. This CDR3 has 15 residues. CDR3 nucleotides: TGTGCCAGTAGTATTCAGACTAGCGGGATCGGGGAGCTGTTTTTT. Translated, it gives CASSIQTSGIGELFF.

This sequence joins TRBV5-1 and TRBJ2-5; tentatively, D is TRBD1 or TRBD2 (5 bases each). Germline V gene data show CDR1 as SGHRS and CDR2 as YFSETQ. V was trimmed by 3 bases and J by 2 bases, leaving 11 bases between them. The CDR3 length is 14 residues. The CDR3 DNA is TGCGCCAGCAGCTCGGGACCGGAGCAAGAGACCCAGTACTTC. It encodes CASSSGPEQETQYF.

This chain connects TRBV10-3 to TRBJ1-2; possible D gene TRBD1, 5 bases. Germline V lookup: CDR1 ENHRY, CDR2 SYGVKD. V shed 0 bases and J shed 5 bases, with 7 bases lying between them. The CDR3 runs 13 residues. The CDR3 region has the DNA TGTGCCATCAGTGAGTCGACAGCATATGGCTACACCTTC. The encoded protein is CAISESTAYGYTF.

The sample holds a few counts of this clonotype. This chain uses TRBV29-1 with TRBJ1-3; D call uncertain. CDR3 length: 11 residues. CDR1 is SQVTM and CDR2 is ANQGSEA in the germline V gene. The V gene lost 7 bases and the J gene lost 3 bases, with 7 bases spanning the gap. The CDR3 DNA follows: TGCAGCGGGGAGGTTGGAAACACCATATATTTT. Its protein product is CSGEVGNTIYF. Full variable domain (missing parts from reference TRBV29-1 and TRBJ1-3): SAVISQKPSRDICQRGTSLTIQCQVDSQVTMMFWYRQQPGQSLTLIATANQGSEATYESGFVIDKFPISRPNLTFSTLTVSNMSPEDSSIYLCSGEVGNTIYFGEGSWLTVV.

This chain links TRBV12-3 or TRBV12-4 with TRBJ1-3, with D unresolved. The CDR3 sequence is 15 residues long. With 6 bases removed from V and 4 bases from J, the gap between germline ends came to 16 bases. For the CDR3, the DNA is TGTGCCAGCAGCGAGCTGTCCTCCGCCGGAAACACCATATATTTT. It translates to CASSELSSAGNTIYF.

This clonotype appeared many times. The chain has TRBV7-3 and TRBJ2-1; D remains unclear. The CDR3 runs 15 residues. Trimming removed 8 bases from V and 5 bases from J, with 19 bases in between. Germline V gene data show CDR1 as SGHTA and CDR2 as FQGTGA. The CDR3 DNA reads as TGTGCCAGCGGTGGTGGCAGCCCTTCCCACAATGAGCAGTTCTTC. Protein: CASGGGSPSHNEQFF.

The V gene is TRBV5-6, the J gene TRBJ2-3; D is undetermined. From germline, CDR1 is SGHDT and CDR2 YYEEEE. CDR3 length equals 15 residues. V was trimmed by 2 bases and J by 2 bases, leaving 12 bases between them. The DNA of the CDR3 is TGTGCCAGCAGCTTAGGCGTAGCCAACACAGATACGCAGTATTTT. Protein product: CASSLGVANTDTQYF.

This clonotype was counted ten times or more. The CDR3 DNA reads as TGTGCCAGCAGTGAACTGGGCACCGGCTATGGCTACACCTTC. As protein: CASSELGTGYGYTF. This chain links TRBV2 with TRBJ1-2, with D hard to call. The CDR3 contains 14 residues. Trimming cost V 2 bases and J 4 bases, with 11 bases left between them. Germline V CDR1 and CDR2: SNHLY, FYNNEI.

The chain links TRBV5-1 to TRBJ1-2; no definite D call. The CDR3 sequence is 13 residues long. The germline CDR1 and CDR2 sequences are SGHRS and YFSETQ. Trimming took off 4 bases at V and 4 bases at J, with 11 bases between the two ends. The CDR3: CASSPPTSYGYTF. In DNA form, the CDR3 reads TGCGCCAGCAGCCCCCCGACAAGCTATGGCTACACCTTC.

Details on this clonotype: The junction differs from germline at one of its ends, possibly a read error. This rearrangement joins TRBV10-2 to TRBJ2-3; 10 bases are shared with TRBD1. The germline V gene encodes CDR1 WSHSY and CDR2 SAAADI. The CDR3 runs to 16 residues. CDR3 sequence reads: CASSDSKGTGADTQYF. CDR3 nucleotide sequence: TGTGCCAGCAGTGACTCGAAAGGGACAGGGGCAGATACGCAGTATTTT.

As regards this clonotype: This may stem from a read error, because a much larger clone lies one nucleotide away. V gene TRBV4-3 combines with J gene TRBJ2-1; 7 bases map to TRBD1. The CDR3 covers 17 residues. Germline assignment: CDR1 LGHNA and CDR2 YSLEER. Germline trimming cut 2 bases from V and 8 bases from J; bases unmatched to any gene: 15. The CDR3: CASSQSPTGPLVDEQFF. The CDR3 coding sequence is TGCGCCAGCAGCCAAAGCCCGACAGGGCCTTTGGTGGATGAGCAGTTCTTC.

The chain employs TRBV20-1 and TRBJ2-3, with 9 bases matching TRBD2. In germline, CDR1 is DFQATT, CDR2 SNEGSKA (reference sequence). J gave up 1 base and V 1 base, and 0 bases lay outside the gene matches. The CDR3 loop spans 14 amino acids. CDR3 coding DNA: TGCAGTGCTAGAGGGACTAGCGGCACAGATACGCAGTATTTT. This gives the protein CSARGTSGTDTQYF.

This sequence joins TRBV20-1 and TRBJ1-5; D may match TRBD1 or TRBD2 (7 bases each). The J call may be incorrect, as the DNA end agrees better with TRBJ2-3. Germline-derived CDR1 and CDR2 are DFQATT and SNEGSKA (reference sequence). This CDR3 comprises 12 residues. CDR3 coding DNA: TGCAGTGCCAGGTCGGGGGGACAGCCCCAGTATTTT. As protein: CSARSGGQPQYF.

This clonotype was seen many times. The chain has TRBV6-6 and TRBJ1-4; 9 nucleotides agree with TRBD1. Trimming removed 7 bases from V and 8 bases from J; junction bases left unmatched: 11. Germline CDR1 is MNHNY and CDR2 is SVGAGI (reference sequence). This CDR3 comprises 15 residues. This CDR3 reads CASTTGDRVGEKLFF. As DNA, the CDR3 is TGTGCCAGCACCACCGGGGACAGGGTAGGGGAAAAACTGTTTTTT.

This clonotype was picked up one time. V is TRBV7-9 and J is TRBJ2-5; no reliable D call. V lost 1 base to trimming and J lost 5 bases, with 5 bases between them. The CDR3 contains 12 residues. Looked up from germline, CDR1 is SEHNR and CDR2 is FQNEAQ (reference sequence). CDR3 protein: CASSLDMETQYF. The CDR3 bases are TGTGCCAGCAGCTTAGATATGGAGACCCAGTACTTC.

The chain has TRBV2 and TRBJ2-7; D uncertain. In germline, CDR1 is SNHLY, CDR2 FYNNEI. The length of the CDR3 is 14 residues. V lost 8 bases and J 5 bases, leaving 19 bases between the germline ends. CDR3: CASDQRTLGNEQYF. CDR3 bases: TGTGCCAGCGACCAACGGACCCTCGGCAACGAGCAGTACTTC.

The gene calls are TRBV2 and TRBJ1-3, with a weak D call TRBD1 (5 bases). V gave up 4 bases and J gave up 0 bases, with 10 bases separating them. This CDR3 region has 15 residues. Germline loops: CDR1 SNHLY, CDR2 FYNNEI. CDR3: CASSGLGDSGNTIYF. CDR3 bases: TGTGCCAGCAGTGGCCTAGGGGACTCTGGAAACACCATATATTTT.

This clonotype was observed a handful of times. The chain has TRBV5-1 and TRBJ2-7; D gene unclear. Germline values: CDR1 SGHRS, CDR2 YFSETQ. The length of the CDR3 is 12 residues. V lost 5 bases, J lost 3 bases, and 9 bases lay in between. The CDR3 loop is CASRMESYEQYF. CDR3 nucleotide sequence: TGCGCCAGCAGGATGGAGAGCTACGAGCAGTACTTC.

The V call is TRBV2, the J call TRBJ1-6; a weak D match, TRBD1 (6 bases). CDR3 length: 14 residues. The germline gives CDR1 SNHLY, CDR2 FYNNEI. The CDR3, as DNA: TGTGCTAGAGGGACGCGGGGGGGCGGATCACCCCTCCACTTT. Translation gives CARGTRGGGSPLHF. The entire variable domain, with the rest obtained from reference TRBV2 and TRBJ1-6, is as follows: EPEVTQTPSHQVTQMGQEVILRCVPISNHLYFYWYRQILGQKVEFLVSFYNNEISEKSEIFDDQFSVERPDGSNFTLKIRSTKLEDSAMYFCARGTRGGGSPLHFGNGTRLTVT.

This clonotype was observed many times. In DNA form, the CDR3 reads TGCGCCAGCAGCCAAGAGTATCAGGCCCGGCCTTGGGAGACCCAGTACTTC. This encodes CASSQEYQARPWETQYF. The chain joins TRBV4-1 to TRBJ2-5; unclear D gene. This CDR3 has 17 amino acids. Germline loops: CDR1 MGHRA, CDR2 YSYEKL. Trimming removed 0 bases at V and 5 bases at J, with 19 bases between.

J is TRBJ1-2 and V is TRBV10-3; a weak D match, TRBD1 (6 bases). This CDR3 contains 18 residues. CDR1 is ENHRY, CDR2 SYGVKD, per germline. V was cut by 11 bases and J by 1 base, with 29 bases left in between. The CDR3 loop reads CAAGLARGGQSLNYGYTF. The CDR3 DNA reads as TGTGCCGCTGGACTAGCCCGGGGAGGACAGTCACTTAACTATGGCTACACCTTC.

In its sample, this clonotype was seen many times. The rearrangement links TRBV29-1 to TRBJ2-5, with TRBD1 matching over 7 bases. The CDR3 runs to 13 residues. V lost 4 bases and J lost 7; bases outside the gene matches: 9. CDR1 and CDR2 from the germline V gene are SQVTM and ANQGSEA. The CDR3 loop reads CSVAIGGVPTQYF. The CDR3 region has the DNA TGCAGCGTTGCGATAGGGGGCGTCCCGACCCAGTACTTC. The full variable domain, in which reference TRBV29-1 and TRBJ2-5 provide the parts outside the CDR3, is SAVISQKPSRDICQRGTSLTIQCQVDSQVTMMFWYRQQPGQSLTLIATANQGSEATYESGFVIDKFPISRPNLTFSTLTVSNMSPEDSSIYLCSVAIGGVPTQYFGPGTRLLVL.

This chain uses TRBV29-1 with TRBJ2-3, with 9 bases matching TRBD2. The CDR3 is 12 amino acids. Germline lookup yields CDR1 SQVTM and CDR2 ANQGSEA. The junction had 3 bases not matched to a gene; V was cut back by 7 bases and J by 4 bases. The CDR3 here is CSGGRAPDTQYF. The CDR3 bases are TGCAGCGGCGGGAGGGCCCCAGATACGCAGTATTTT.

This clonotype turned up a few times. The chain has TRBV28 and TRBJ2-4, with D perhaps matching TRBD1 or TRBD2 (6 bases each). The V and J ends lost 3 bases and 0 bases respectively, with 9 bases between them. This CDR3 has 15 amino acids. Germline V gives CDR1 MDHEN, CDR2 SYDVKM. CDR3 nucleotide sequence: TGTGCCAGCAGTTTGAAGGGGGGAGCCAAAAACATTCAGTACTTC. Translation: CASSLKGGAKNIQYF.

Here the CDR3 DNA reads TGCAGTGCTAGACCCGGGACAGGTAGCGATTCACCCCTCCACTTT. This gives the protein CSARPGTGSDSPLHF. The chain joins TRBV20-1 to TRBJ1-6, with TRBD1 identical over 8 bases. The CDR3 runs to 15 residues. V lost 2 bases and J lost 8; bases outside the gene matches: 8. Germline loops: CDR1 DFQATT, CDR2 SNEGSKA (reference sequence).

The CDR3: CSAISSSGGFSEQFF. CDR3 in DNA: TGCAGTGCTATATCCTCTAGCGGGGGGTTTAGCGAGCAGTTCTTC. The V call is TRBV20-1, the J call TRBJ2-1; 11 nucleotides agree with TRBD2. CDR3 size: 15 residues. CDR1 is DFQATT, CDR2 SNEGSKA, per germline (reference sequence). Losses at the gene ends were 4 bases for V and 10 bases for J; bases not matched to a gene: 12.

This clonotype was recorded at least ten times. The gene calls are TRBV10-3 and TRBJ1-3; TRBD1 agrees at 9 bases. J gave up 7 bases and V 6 bases, and 10 bases lay outside the gene matches. CDR1 and CDR2 from the germline V gene are ENHRY and SYGVKD. The CDR3 has 15 amino acids. The CDR3 region has the DNA TGTGCCATCAGCGCCTTACAGGGGGCTGTGAACACCATATATTTT. Translating gives CAISALQGAVNTIYF.

The genes are TRBV5-1 and TRBJ1-2; D may be TRBD1 (6 bases). Looked up from germline, CDR1 is SGHRS and CDR2 is YFSETQ. The CDR3 spans 16 residues. The V and J ends lost 3 bases and 3 bases respectively, with 18 bases between them. Here the CDR3 reads CASSSGDNYFDYGYTF. CDR3 bases: TGCGCCAGCAGCTCAGGGGATAATTATTTCGACTATGGCTACACCTTC. Full variable domain (remainder filled in from reference TRBV5-1 and TRBJ1-2): KAGVTQTPRYLIKTRGQQVTLSCSPISGHRSVSWYQQTPGQGLQFLFEYFSETQRNKGNFPGRFSGRQFSNSRSEMNVSTLELGDSALYLCASSSGDNYFDYGYTFGSGTRLTVV.